These 11 T cell receptor beta chains originate from one sample sequenced in a study of blood T cells in healthy people across ages. PCR was performed a second time for about 6 to 12 cycles using a sample-barcoded 5' primer and a J-beta primer mix. TCRdb reanalysed the 5' RACE reads using MiXCR and keeps one entry per CDR3 protein. The sample contains some 930,000 distinct CDR3 sequences, about 27% of which appear only once. These data are also associated with another study on T cells of mothers and their children.

The sample taken for sequencing was blood. These receptors came from a woman in her thirties or forties in good health.

The rearrangement joins TRBV4-1 to TRBJ1-5; weak D call: TRBD1 (6 bases). V was shortened by 0 bases and J by 5 bases, with 11 bases between the two germline ends. The length of the CDR3 is 15 residues. The germline gives CDR1 MGHRA, CDR2 YSYEKL. The CDR3 region is CASSQDGQWDQPQHF. The CDR3 coding sequence is TGCGCCAGCAGCCAAGATGGACAGTGGGATCAGCCCCAGCATTTT.

This clonotype was picked up many times. This sequence joins TRBV4-1 and TRBJ2-3; D might be TRBD2 (7 bases). Trimming removed 0 bases at V and 5 bases at J, with 12 bases between. The CDR3 totals 15 residues. Germline V CDR1 and CDR2: MGHRA, YSYEKL. CDR3 sequence reads: CASSQERGGVDTQYF. The CDR3 DNA is TGCGCCAGCAGCCAAGAAAGGGGGGGAGTAGATACGCAGTATTTT.

There are a few counts of this clonotype. V is TRBV3-1 and J is TRBJ2-5, with TRBD1 as a possible D gene (6 bases). This CDR3 has 14 residues. From germline, CDR1 is LGHDT and CDR2 YNNKEL (reference sequence). Deletions cut 4 bases from V and 3 bases from J, with 12 bases between. In DNA, the CDR3 is TGTGCCAGCAGCCGCCCGGGACACAAAGAGACCCAGTACTTC. Protein: CASSRPGHKETQYF.

The CDR3 sequence is CASSYSRGQAFF. DNA of the CDR3: TGTGCCAGCAGTTACAGCAGGGGACAAGCTTTCTTT. The genes are TRBV6-5 and TRBJ1-1; D perhaps matches TRBD1 (6 bases). In germline, CDR1 is MNHEY, CDR2 SVGAGI. The CDR3 extends over 12 amino acids. The V end was cut by 2 bases, the J end by 9 bases, with 10 bases between.

The genes are TRBV7-3 and TRBJ1-2; TRBD1 agrees at 9 bases. The V and J ends lost 1 base and 0 bases, in that order; junction bases with no gene match: 9. This CDR3 contains 18 residues. Germline V gives CDR1 SGHTA, CDR2 FQGTGA. The CDR3 sequence is CASSLRGRTGDSNYGYTF. CDR3 sequence (DNA): TGTGCCAGCAGCTTAAGGGGCCGGACAGGGGACTCTAACTATGGCTACACCTTC.

This clonotype was found many times. The rearrangement links TRBV24-1 to TRBJ1-2; D might be TRBD1 (5 bases). Trimming stripped 7 bases from V and 3 bases from J, with 8 bases between. The V gene's germline CDR1 is KGHDR and CDR2 SFDVKD. CDR3 length: 12 residues. CDR3 residues: CATRGRDYGYTF. As DNA, the CDR3 is TGTGCCACCAGGGGACGGGACTATGGCTACACCTTC.

This clonotype appeared a few times. The chain combines TRBV4-1 with TRBJ1-1; no reliable D call. Germline values: CDR1 MGHRA, CDR2 YSYEKL. There are 16 residues in the CDR3. V was pared by 3 bases and J by 3 bases, with 17 bases between. The CDR3 region is CASSQVHMVEYTEAFF. The CDR3 DNA is TGCGCCAGCAGCCAGGTCCACATGGTTGAGTACACTGAAGCTTTCTTT.

This clonotype was observed a handful of times. The chain links TRBV7-2 to TRBJ2-3; D remains unclear. The V end lost 4 bases, the J end lost 4 bases, and 18 bases lay between the germline ends. CDR1 is SGHTA, CDR2 FQGNSA, per germline. The CDR3 covers 16 residues. The CDR3 DNA reads as TGTGCCAGCAGCTCGTCAATCGGAGTTTTTCCAGATACGCAGTATTTT. It specifies CASSSSIGVFPDTQYF.

Worth noting for this clonotype: A much larger clone sits a single nucleotide away, making a read error possible. The chain links TRBV6-5 to TRBJ1-1; D is unresolved. Germline CDR1 and CDR2: MNHEY and SVGAGI. Between the trimmed V and J ends, which lost 5 bases and 9 bases, there was a span of 19 bases. This CDR3 is 14 amino acids long. The CDR3 coding sequence is TGTGCCAGCAGTCATTCCGGGAGTGTAGTCCAAGCTTTCTTT. It translates to CASSHSGSVVQAFF.

Comments on this clonotype: A much larger clone differs by one base, so this may be a read error. This rearrangement joins TRBV27 to TRBJ2-7; possibly TRBD2 for D (6 bases). This CDR3 contains 16 residues. The V and J ends lost 1 base and 7 bases respectively, with 20 bases between them. Germline V CDR1 and CDR2: MNHEY, SMNVEV (reference sequence). The DNA for the CDR3 is TGTGCCAGCAGTTTATTAGGAGGGCCCAACAACAATGAGCAGTACTTC. This codes for CASSLLGGPNNNEQYF.

This chain links TRBV20-1 with TRBJ1-5; D remains ambiguous. The CDR3 contains 16 residues. Between the trimmed V and J ends, which lost 6 bases and 0 bases, there was a span of 18 bases. CDR1 and CDR2 from the germline V gene are DFQATT and SNEGSKA (reference sequence). The CDR3 spells CSATLAGSVSNQPQHF. For the CDR3, the DNA is TGCAGTGCCACACTGGCCGGCTCCGTTAGCAATCAGCCCCAGCATTTT.